This is a list of T cell receptor beta chains from one sample in a study of Ad26.COV2.S vaccination and SARS-CoV-2 variants. TCRdb's table, derived via immunoSEQ multiplex PCR, lists solely in-frame clones and lacks some. The table includes 350,000 to 550,000 clones, roughly nine tenths detected once. The material sequenced was peripheral blood, taken in a trial of Ad26.COV2.S vaccine versus placebo. The receptors come from a person between 18 and 60 years old who received the Ad26.COV2.S COVID-19 vaccine or a placebo. Both conserved end residues are part of each CDR3. A D gene is named only where the DNA matches it firmly. Size is stated for part of the rows, as once, few or many counts, or as a class when the clone is expanded.

>TRBJ1-6|.|TRBD1|TRBV2
CASSDRGIYNSPLHF
TGTGCCAGCAGTGACAGGGGGATCTATAATTCACCCCTCCACTTT
>TRBJ2-5|.|TRBD2|TRBV6-5
CASNKLAAQETQYF
TGTGCCAGCAACAAACTAGCGGCCCAAGAGACCCAGTACTTC
>TRBJ2-3|once|.|TRBV5-6
CASSLLTGVSDTQYF
TGTGCCAGCAGCCTTCTTACGGGAGTCTCAGATACGCAGTATTTT
>TRBJ2-3|.|TRBD2|TRBV5-1
CASSSLAGVEDTQYF
TGCGCCAGCAGCTCACTAGCGGGGGTCGAAGATACGCAGTATTTT
>TRBJ2-3|.|TRBD2|TRBV6-5
CAATSGRTDTQYF
TGTGCCGCGACTAGCGGGAGAACCGATACGCAGTATTTT
>TRBJ1-3|.|.|TRBV4-2
CASSHLQGNSGNTIYF
TGTGCCAGCAGCCACCTCCAGGGGAACTCTGGAAACACCATATATTTT
>TRBJ2-1|.|.|TRBV7-3
CASSYGVHGEQFF
TGTGCCAGCAGCTACGGGGTTCATGGTGAGCAGTTCTTC
>TRBJ2-5|.|.|TRBV7-6
CASSLVQGAETQYF
TGTGCCAGCAGCTTAGTGCAGGGTGCAGAGACCCAGTACTTC
>TRBJ2-3|.|TRBD2|TRBV4-2
CASSQESPGLADYTDTQYF
TGTGCCAGCAGCCAAGAATCTCCGGGACTAGCGGATTACACAGATACGCAGTATTTT
>TRBJ1-2|once|.|TRBV6-5
CASSLSGRGNYGYTF
TGTGCCAGCAGTCTATCCGGTCGGGGCAACTATGGCTACACCTTC
>TRBJ2-3|.|.|TRBV9
CASSQDPGTDTQYF
TGTGCCAGCAGCCAAGACCCAGGGACCGATACGCAGTATTTT
>TRBJ2-7|.|.|TRBV20-1
CSARAPDEQYF
TGCAGTGCTCGGGCCCCTGACGAGCAGTACTTC
>TRBJ1-1|.|TRBD1|TRBV29-1
CSASDRAVTEAFF
TGCAGCGCCTCGGACAGGGCGGTCACTGAAGCTTTCTTT
>TRBJ1-4|.|TRBD1|TRBV5-4
CASSSDRASTNEKLFF
TGTGCCAGCAGCTCTGACAGGGCCTCAACTAATGAAAAACTGTTTTTT
>TRBJ2-5|.|.|TRBV9
CASSVTPGPETQYF
TGTGCCAGCAGCGTGACTCCCGGGCCTGAGACCCAGTACTTC
>TRBJ2-7|.|.|TRBV18
CASSRSGHYSYEQYF
TGTGCCAGCTCACGCTCGGGACATTATTCCTACGAGCAGTACTTC
>TRBJ1-1|.|.|TRBV3-1/TRBV3-2
CASSQDWDPNTEAFF
TGTGCCAGCAGCCAAGATTGGGACCCTAACACTGAAGCTTTCTTT
>TRBJ2-1|once|.|TRBV7-3
CASSLSGGNNEQFF
TGTGCCAGCAGCTTAAGCGGCGGGAACAATGAGCAGTTCTTC
>TRBJ1-1|.|.|TRBV30
CAWSGGLEAFF
TGTGCCTGGAGCGGAGGGCTAGAAGCTTTCTTT
>TRBJ2-2|.|TRBD2|TRBV27
CASSFSQRGGNPGELFF
TGTGCCAGCAGTTTTTCCCAGCGGGGGGGGAACCCCGGGGAGCTGTTTTTT